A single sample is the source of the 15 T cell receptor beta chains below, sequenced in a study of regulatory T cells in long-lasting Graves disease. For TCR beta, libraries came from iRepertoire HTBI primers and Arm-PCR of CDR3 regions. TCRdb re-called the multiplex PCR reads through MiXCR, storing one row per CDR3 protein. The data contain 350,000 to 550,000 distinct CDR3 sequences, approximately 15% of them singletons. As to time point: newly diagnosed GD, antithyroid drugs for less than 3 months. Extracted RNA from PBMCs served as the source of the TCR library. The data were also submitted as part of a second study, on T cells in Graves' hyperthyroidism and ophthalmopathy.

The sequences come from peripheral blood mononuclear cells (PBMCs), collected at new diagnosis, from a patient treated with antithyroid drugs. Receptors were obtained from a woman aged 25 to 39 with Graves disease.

In DNA, the CDR3 is TGTGCCACCAGCAGAGATAAGGGAAGGGTCAGGGACGAGCAGTACTTC. It specifies CATSRDKGRVRDEQYF. J is TRBJ2-7 and V is TRBV15; a weak D match, TRBD1 (5 bases). Germline assignment: CDR1 LNHNV and CDR2 YYDKDF (reference sequence). V gave up 0 bases and J gave up 5 bases, with 17 bases separating them. This CDR3 is 16 amino acids long.

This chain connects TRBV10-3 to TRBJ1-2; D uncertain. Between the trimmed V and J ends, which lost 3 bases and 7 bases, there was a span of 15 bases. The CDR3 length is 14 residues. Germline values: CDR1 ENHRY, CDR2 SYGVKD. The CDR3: CAISETGGRAGYTF. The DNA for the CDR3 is TGTGCCATCAGTGAAACCGGAGGGCGCGCTGGCTACACCTTC.

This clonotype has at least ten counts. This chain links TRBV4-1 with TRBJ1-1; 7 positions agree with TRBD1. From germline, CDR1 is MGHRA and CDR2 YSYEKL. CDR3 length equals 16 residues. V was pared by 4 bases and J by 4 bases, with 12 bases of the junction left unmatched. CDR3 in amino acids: CASSLRADRASTEAFF. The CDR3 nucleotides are TGCGCCAGCAGCCTAAGAGCCGACAGGGCTAGCACTGAAGCTTTCTTT.

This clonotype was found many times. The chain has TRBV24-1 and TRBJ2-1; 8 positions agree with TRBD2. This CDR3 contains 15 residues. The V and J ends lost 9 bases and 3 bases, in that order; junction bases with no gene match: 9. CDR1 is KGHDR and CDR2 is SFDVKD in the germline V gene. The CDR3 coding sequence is TGTGCCACCGGCCGGGCGGGAGGAAGCTACAATGAGCAGTTCTTC. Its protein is CATGRAGGSYNEQFF.

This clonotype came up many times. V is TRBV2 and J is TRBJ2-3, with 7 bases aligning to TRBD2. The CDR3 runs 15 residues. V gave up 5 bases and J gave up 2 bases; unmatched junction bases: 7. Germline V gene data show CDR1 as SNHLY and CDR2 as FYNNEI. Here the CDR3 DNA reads TGTGCCAGCAGTTCAGCGGGAACGAACACAGATACGCAGTATTTT. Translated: CASSSAGTNTDTQYF. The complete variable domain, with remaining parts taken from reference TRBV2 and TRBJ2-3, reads EPEVTQTPSHQVTQMGQEVILRCVPISNHLYFYWYRQILGQKVEFLVSFYNNEISEKSEIFDDQFSVERPDGSNFTLKIRSTKLEDSAMYFCASSSAGTNTDTQYFGPGTRLTVL.

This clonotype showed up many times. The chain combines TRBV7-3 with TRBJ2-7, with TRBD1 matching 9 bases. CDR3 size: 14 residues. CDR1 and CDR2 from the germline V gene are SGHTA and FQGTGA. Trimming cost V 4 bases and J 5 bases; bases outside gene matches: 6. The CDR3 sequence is CASSSQQGADEQYF. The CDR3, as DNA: TGTGCCAGCAGCTCTCAACAGGGGGCAGACGAGCAGTACTTC.

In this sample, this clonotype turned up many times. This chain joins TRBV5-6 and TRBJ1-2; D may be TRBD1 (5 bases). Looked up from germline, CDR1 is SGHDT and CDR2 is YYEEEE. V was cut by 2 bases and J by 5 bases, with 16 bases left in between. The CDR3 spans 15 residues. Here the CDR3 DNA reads TGTGCCAGCAGCTTATACCCGGGGACGAAGTATGGCTACACCTTC. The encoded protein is CASSLYPGTKYGYTF.

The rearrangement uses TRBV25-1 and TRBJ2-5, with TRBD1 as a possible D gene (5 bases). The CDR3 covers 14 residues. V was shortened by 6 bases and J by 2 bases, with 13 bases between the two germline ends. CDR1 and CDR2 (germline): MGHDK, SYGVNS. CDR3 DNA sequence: TGTGCCAGCAGGAAACAGGAAGAACAAGAGACCCAGTACTTC. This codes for CASRKQEEQETQYF.

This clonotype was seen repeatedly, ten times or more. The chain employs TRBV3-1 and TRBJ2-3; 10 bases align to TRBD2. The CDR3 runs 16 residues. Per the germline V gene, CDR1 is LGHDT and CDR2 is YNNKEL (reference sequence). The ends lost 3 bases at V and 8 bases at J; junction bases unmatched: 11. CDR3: CASSQRGPSGSGTQYF. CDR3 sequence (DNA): TGTGCCAGCAGCCAGAGAGGACCTAGCGGGAGTGGTACGCAGTATTTT.

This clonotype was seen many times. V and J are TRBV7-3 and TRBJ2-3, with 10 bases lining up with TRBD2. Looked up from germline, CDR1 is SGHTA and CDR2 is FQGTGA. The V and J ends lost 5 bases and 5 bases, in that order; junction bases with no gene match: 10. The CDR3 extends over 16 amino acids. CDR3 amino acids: CASSEGKREGQDTQYF. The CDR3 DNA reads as TGTGCCAGCAGCGAGGGAAAGCGGGAGGGCCAAGATACGCAGTATTTT.

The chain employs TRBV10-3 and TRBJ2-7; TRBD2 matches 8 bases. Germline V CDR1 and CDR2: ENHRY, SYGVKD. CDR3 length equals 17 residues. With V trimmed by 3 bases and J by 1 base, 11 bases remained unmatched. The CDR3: CAISDDLAGRGSYEQYF. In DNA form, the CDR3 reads TGTGCCATCAGTGATGACCTAGCGGGCCGGGGGTCCTACGAGCAGTACTTC.

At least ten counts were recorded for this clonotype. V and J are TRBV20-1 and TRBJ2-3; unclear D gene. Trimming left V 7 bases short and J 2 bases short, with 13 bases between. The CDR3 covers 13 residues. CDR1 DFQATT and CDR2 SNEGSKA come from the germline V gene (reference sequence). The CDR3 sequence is CSGSQRPTDTQYF. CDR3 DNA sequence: TGCAGTGGTAGCCAAAGACCCACAGATACGCAGTATTTT.

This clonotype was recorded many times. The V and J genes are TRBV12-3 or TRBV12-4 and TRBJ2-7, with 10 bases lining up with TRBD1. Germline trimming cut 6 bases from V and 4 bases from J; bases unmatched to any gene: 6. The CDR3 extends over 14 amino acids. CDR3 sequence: CASRWTGGRYEQYF. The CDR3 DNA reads TGTGCCAGCAGATGGACAGGGGGGAGGTACGAGCAGTACTTC.

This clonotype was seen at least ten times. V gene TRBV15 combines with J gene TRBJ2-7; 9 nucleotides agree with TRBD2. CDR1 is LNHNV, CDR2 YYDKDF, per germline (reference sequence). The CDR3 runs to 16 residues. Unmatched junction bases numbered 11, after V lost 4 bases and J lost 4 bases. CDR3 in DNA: TGTGCCACCAGCAAAGAGGGGCCTAGCGGGGATTACGAGCAGTACTTC. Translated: CATSKEGPSGDYEQYF. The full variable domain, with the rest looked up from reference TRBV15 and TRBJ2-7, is DAMVIQNPRYQVTQFGKPVTLSCSQTLNHNVMYWYQQKSSQAPKLLFHYYDKDFNNEADTPDNFQSRRPNTSFCFLDIRSPGLGDTAMYLCATSKEGPSGDYEQYFGPGTRLTVT.

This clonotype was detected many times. The CDR3 loop is CASSLGAGVDEQYF. The CDR3 DNA sequence: TGTGCCAGCAGCTTAGGAGCGGGAGTGGACGAGCAGTACTTC. The rearrangement uses TRBV7-8 and TRBJ2-7; 8 bases agree with TRBD2. Losses at the gene ends were 1 base for V and 5 bases for J; bases not matched to a gene: 4. The CDR3 extends over 14 amino acids. The V gene's germline CDR1 is SGHVS and CDR2 FQNEAQ. The full variable domain, its missing parts supplied by reference TRBV7-8 and TRBJ2-7, is GAGVSQSPRYKVAKRGQDVALRCDPISGHVSLFWYQQALGQGPEFLTYFQNEAQLDKSGLPSDRFFAERPEGSVSTLKIQRTQQEDSAVYLCASSLGAGVDEQYFGPGTRLTVT.